This T cell receptor beta chain was identified in a study of blood T cell repertoires in COVID-19. Profiled with immunoSEQ multiplex PCR; TCRdb holds only in-frame clones, not every one. The table includes approximately 100,000 clones, roughly 80% detected once. J lost 3 bases, V lost 4 bases, and 8 bases had no gene match. The length of the CDR3 is 15 residues. Germline CDR1 reads SEHNR; CDR2 reads FQNEAQ (reference sequence). Sample: peripheral blood. The chain uses TRBV7-9 and TRBJ1-1; the match to TRBD1 covers 7 bases. The source of this sequence is a woman older than 75 with acute or convalescent COVID-19. The CDR3 DNA sequence: TGTGCCAGCAGCTCAGCCGGGACAGATCACACTGAAGCTTTCTTT. Protein product: CASSSAGTDHTEAFF.